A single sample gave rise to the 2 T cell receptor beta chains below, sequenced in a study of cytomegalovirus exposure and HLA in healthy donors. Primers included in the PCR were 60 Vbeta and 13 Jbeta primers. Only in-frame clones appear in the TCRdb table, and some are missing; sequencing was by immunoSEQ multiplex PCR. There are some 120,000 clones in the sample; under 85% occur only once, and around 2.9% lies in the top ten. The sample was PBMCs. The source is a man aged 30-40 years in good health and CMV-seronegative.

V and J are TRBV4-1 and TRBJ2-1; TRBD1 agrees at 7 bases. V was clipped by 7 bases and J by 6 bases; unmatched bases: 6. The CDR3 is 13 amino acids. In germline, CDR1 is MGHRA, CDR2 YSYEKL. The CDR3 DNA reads TGCGCCAGCATGAAGACAGGGTTCAATGAGCAGTTCTTC. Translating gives CASMKTGFNEQFF.

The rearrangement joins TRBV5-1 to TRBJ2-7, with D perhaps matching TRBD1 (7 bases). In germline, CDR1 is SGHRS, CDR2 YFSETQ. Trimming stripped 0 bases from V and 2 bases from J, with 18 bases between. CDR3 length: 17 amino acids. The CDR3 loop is CASSLGMGGQNTYEQYF. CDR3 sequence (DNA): TGCGCCAGCAGCTTGGGAATGGGGGGACAGAACACCTACGAGCAGTACTTC.